This TCR beta chain is from a study of radiation and T cells in renal cell carcinoma. The time point here: baseline pretreatment blood. Treatment here: 15 Gy SBRT to primary tumor, nephrectomy 4 weeks later. The tumor was a clear cell renal cell carcinoma. The assay was immunoSEQ multiplex PCR, and TCRdb's table has in-frame clones only and misses some. The table records 45,000 or so clones, approximately 80% of them present only once. The germline CDR1 and CDR2 sequences are SGHNT and YYREEE (reference sequence). Losses at the gene ends were 3 bases for V and 3 bases for J; bases not matched to a gene: 2. The CDR3 extends over 13 amino acids.

The sample in question was blood, obtained from a patient whose treatment included radiotherapy and nephrectomy. The chain combines TRBV5-4 with TRBJ2-7; 8 bases line up with TRBD2. The TCR sequence derives from a woman in her seventies with renal cell carcinoma. The CDR3 nucleotides read TGTGCCAGCAGCTGGGGGACTAGCTACGAGCAGTACTTC. The encoded protein is CASSWGTSYEQYF.